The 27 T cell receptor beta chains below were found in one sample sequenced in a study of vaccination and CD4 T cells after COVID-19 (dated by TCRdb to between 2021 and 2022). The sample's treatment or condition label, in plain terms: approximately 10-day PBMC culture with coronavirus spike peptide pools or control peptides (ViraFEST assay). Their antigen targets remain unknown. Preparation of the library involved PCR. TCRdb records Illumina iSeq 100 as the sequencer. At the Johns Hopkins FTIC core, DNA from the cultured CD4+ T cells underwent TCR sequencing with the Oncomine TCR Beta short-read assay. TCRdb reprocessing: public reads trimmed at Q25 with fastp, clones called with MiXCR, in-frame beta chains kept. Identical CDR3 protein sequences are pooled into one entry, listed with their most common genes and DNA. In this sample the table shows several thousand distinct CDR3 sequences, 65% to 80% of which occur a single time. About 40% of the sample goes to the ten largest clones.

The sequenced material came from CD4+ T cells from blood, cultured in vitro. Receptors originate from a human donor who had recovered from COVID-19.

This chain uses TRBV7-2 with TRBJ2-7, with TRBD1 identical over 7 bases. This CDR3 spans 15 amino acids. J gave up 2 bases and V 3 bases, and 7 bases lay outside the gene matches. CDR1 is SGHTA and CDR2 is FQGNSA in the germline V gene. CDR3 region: CASSFTGTETYEQYF. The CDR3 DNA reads TGTGCCAGCAGCTTTACCGGGACAGAGACCTACGAGCAGTACTTC.

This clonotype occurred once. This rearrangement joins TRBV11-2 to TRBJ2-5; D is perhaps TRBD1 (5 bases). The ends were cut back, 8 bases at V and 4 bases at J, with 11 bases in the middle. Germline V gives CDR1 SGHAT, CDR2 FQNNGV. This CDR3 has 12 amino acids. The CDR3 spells CASAPGSETQYF. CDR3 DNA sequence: TGTGCCAGCGCCCCAGGGTCAGAGACCCAGTACTTC.

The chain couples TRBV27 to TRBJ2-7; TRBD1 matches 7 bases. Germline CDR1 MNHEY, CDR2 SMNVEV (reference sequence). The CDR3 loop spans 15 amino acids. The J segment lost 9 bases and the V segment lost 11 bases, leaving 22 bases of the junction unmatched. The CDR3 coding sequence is TGTGCCTCCCACCCTACCGGGGACAGAGGAAAAGGGCAGTACTTC. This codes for CASHPTGDRGKGQYF.

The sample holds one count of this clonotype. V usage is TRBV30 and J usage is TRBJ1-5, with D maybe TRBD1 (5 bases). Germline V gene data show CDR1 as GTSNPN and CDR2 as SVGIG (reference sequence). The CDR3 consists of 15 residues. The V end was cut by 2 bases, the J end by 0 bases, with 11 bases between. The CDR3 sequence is CAWSLGGISNQPQHF. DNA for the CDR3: TGTGCCTGGAGTTTGGGGGGGATTAGCAATCAGCCCCAGCATTTT.

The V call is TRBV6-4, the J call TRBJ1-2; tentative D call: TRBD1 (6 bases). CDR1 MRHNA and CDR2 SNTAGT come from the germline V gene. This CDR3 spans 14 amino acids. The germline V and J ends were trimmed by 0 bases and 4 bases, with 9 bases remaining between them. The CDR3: CASSDSWGAYGYTF. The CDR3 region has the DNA TGTGCCAGCAGTGACTCCTGGGGGGCCTATGGCTACACCTTC.

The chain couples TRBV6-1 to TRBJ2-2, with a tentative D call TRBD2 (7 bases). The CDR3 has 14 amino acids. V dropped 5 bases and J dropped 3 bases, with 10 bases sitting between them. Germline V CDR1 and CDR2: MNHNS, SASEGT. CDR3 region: CASSPGGYTGELFF. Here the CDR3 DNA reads TGTGCCAGCAGTCCGGGGGGCTACACCGGGGAGCTGTTTTTT.

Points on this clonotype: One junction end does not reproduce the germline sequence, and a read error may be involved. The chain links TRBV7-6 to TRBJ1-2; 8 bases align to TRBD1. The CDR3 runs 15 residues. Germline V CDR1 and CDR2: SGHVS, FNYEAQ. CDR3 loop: CDITPGQDNYYGYTF. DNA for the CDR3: TGCGACATAACACCGGGACAGGACAACTACTATGGCTACACCTTC. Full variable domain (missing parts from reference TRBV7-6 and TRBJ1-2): GAGVSQSPRYKVTKRGQDVALRCDPISGHVSLYWYRQALGQGPEFLTYFNYEAQQDKSGLPNDRFSAERPEGSISTLTIQRTEQRDSAMYRCDITPGQDNYYGYTFGSGTRLTVV.

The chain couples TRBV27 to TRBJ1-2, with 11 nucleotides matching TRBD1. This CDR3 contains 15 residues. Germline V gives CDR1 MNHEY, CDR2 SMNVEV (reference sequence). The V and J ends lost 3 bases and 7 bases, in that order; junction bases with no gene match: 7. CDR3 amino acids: CASSLVLGQGVGYTF. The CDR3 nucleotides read TGTGCCAGCAGTTTGGTATTGGGACAGGGGGTTGGCTACACCTTC.

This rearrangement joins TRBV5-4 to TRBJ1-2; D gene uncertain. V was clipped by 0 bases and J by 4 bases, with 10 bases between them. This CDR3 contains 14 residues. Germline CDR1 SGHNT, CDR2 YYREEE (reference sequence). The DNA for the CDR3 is TGTGCCAGCAGCTTGGTCGGCGCAGCCTATGGCTACACCTTC. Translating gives CASSLVGAAYGYTF.

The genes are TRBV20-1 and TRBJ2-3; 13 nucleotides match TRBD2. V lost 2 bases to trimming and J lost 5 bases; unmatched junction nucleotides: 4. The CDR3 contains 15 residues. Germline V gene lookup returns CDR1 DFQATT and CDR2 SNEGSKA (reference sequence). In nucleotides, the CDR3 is TGCAGTGCTAGAAGGGGACTAGCGGGGCAAGATACGCAGTATTTT. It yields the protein CSARRGLAGQDTQYF.

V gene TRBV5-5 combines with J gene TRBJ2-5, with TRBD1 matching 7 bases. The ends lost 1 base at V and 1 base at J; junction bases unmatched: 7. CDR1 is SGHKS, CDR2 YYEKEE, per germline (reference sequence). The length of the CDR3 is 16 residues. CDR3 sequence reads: CASSLSRDSPQETQYF. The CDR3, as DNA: TGTGCCAGCAGCTTGAGCCGGGACAGTCCCCAAGAGACCCAGTACTTC.

CDR3 nucleotide sequence: TGTGCCAGTAGTATTTCCGTAGCGGGAGTCGCAGATACGCAGTATTTT. The encoded protein is CASSISVAGVADTQYF. This chain uses TRBV19 with TRBJ2-3, with TRBD2 identical over 9 bases. J gave up 4 bases and V 3 bases, and 8 bases lay outside the gene matches. The length of the CDR3 is 16 residues. Germline V gives CDR1 LNHDA, CDR2 SQIVND (reference sequence).

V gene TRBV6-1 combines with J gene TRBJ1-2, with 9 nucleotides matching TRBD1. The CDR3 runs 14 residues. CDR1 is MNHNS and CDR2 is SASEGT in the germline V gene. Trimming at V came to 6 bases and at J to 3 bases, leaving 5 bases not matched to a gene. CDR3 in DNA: TGTGCCAGCAGGGAACGGACAGGGGACTATGGCTACACCTTC. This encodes CASRERTGDYGYTF.

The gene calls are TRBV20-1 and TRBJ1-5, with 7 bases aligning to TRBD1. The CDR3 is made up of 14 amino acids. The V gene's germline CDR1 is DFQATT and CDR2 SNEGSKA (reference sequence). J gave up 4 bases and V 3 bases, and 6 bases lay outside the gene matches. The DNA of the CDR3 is TGCAGTGCTAGCCCCTGGACAGGAAATCAGCCCCAGCATTTT. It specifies CSASPWTGNQPQHF.

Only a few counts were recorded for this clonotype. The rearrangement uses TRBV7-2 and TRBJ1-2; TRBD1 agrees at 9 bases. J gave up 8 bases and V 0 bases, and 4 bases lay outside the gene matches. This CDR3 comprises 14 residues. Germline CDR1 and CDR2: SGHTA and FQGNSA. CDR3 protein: CASSLAGQGKGYTF. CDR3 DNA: TGTGCCAGCAGCTTAGCAGGACAGGGGAAAGGCTACACCTTC.

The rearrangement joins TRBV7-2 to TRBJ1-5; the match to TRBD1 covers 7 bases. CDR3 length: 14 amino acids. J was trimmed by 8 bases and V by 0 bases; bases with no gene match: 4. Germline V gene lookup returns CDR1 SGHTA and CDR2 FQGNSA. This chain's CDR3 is CASSLAVRGEPQHF. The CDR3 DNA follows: TGTGCCAGCAGCTTAGCCGTCAGGGGGGAGCCCCAGCATTTT.

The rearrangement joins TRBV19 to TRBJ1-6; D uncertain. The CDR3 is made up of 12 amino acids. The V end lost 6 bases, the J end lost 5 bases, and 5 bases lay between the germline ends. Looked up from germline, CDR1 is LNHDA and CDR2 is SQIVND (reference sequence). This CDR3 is CASRSHNSPLHF. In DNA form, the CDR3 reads TGTGCCAGTAGGTCCCATAATTCACCCCTCCACTTT. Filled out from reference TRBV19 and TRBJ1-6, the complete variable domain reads DGGITQSPKYLFRKEGQNVTLSCEQNLNHDAMYWYRQDPGQGLRLIYYSQIVNDFQKGDIAEGYSVSREKKESFPLTVTSAQKNPTAFYLCASRSHNSPLHFGNGTRLTVT.

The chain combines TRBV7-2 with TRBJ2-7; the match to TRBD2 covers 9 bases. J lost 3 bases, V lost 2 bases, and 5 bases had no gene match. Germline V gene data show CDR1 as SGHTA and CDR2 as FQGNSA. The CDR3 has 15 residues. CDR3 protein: CASSLSLAGFYEQYF. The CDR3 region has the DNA TGTGCCAGCAGCTTAAGTCTAGCGGGGTTCTACGAGCAGTACTTC.

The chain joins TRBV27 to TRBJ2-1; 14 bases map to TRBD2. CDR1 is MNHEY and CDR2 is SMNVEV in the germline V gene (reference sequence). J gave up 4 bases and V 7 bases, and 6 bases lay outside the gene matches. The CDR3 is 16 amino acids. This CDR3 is CASKPGLAGAYNEQFF. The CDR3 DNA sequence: TGTGCCAGCAAACCGGGACTAGCGGGAGCGTACAATGAGCAGTTCTTC.

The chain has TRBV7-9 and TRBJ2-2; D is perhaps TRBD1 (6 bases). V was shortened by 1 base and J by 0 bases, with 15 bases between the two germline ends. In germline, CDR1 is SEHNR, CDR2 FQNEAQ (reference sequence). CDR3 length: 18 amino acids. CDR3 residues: CASSLVTRGRTNTGELFF. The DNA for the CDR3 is TGTGCCAGCAGCTTAGTTACCAGGGGAAGGACGAACACCGGGGAGCTGTTTTTT.

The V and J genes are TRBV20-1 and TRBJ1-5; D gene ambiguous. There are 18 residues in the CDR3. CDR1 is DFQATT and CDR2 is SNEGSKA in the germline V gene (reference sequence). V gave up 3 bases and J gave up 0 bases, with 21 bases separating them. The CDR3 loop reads CSASSVALGLGSNQPQHF. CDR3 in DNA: TGCAGTGCTAGTTCTGTGGCATTAGGGCTCGGTAGCAATCAGCCCCAGCATTTT.

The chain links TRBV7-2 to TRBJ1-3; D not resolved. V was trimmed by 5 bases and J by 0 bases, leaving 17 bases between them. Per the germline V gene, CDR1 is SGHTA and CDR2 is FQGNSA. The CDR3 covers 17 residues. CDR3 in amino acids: CASSPRLAQSSGNTIYF. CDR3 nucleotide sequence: TGTGCCAGCAGCCCCCGTTTGGCCCAGAGCTCTGGAAACACCATATATTTT.

The DNA of the CDR3 is TGTGCCAGCAGCCCAGGGAGCGATGGAAACACCATATATTTT. Translation: CASSPGSDGNTIYF. The V gene is TRBV7-2, the J gene TRBJ1-3; maybe TRBD1 (5 bases). The germline CDR1 and CDR2 sequences are SGHTA and FQGNSA. With 5 bases removed from V and 3 bases from J, the gap between germline ends came to 11 bases. This CDR3 is 14 amino acids long.

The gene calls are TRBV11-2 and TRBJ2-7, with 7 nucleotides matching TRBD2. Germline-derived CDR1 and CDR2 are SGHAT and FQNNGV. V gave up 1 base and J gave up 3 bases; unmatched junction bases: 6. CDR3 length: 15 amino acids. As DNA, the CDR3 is TGTGCCAGCAGCTTAGTCGCTAGCGGAGTCTACGAGCAGTACTTC. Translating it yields CASSLVASGVYEQYF. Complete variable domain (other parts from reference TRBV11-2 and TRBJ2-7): EAGVAQSPRYKIIEKRQSVAFWCNPISGHATLYWYQQILGQGPKLLIQFQNNGVVDDSQLPKDRFSAERLKGVDSTLKIQPAKLEDSAVYLCASSLVASGVYEQYFGPGTRLTVT.

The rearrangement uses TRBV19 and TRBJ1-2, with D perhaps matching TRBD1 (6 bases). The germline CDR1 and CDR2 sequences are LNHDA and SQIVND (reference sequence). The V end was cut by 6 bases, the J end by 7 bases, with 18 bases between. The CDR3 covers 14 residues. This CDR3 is CASSRITGSGGYTF. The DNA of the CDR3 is TGTGCCAGTAGCCGAATCACAGGGTCGGGTGGCTACACCTTC. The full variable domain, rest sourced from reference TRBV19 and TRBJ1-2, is DGGITQSPKYLFRKEGQNVTLSCEQNLNHDAMYWYRQDPGQGLRLIYYSQIVNDFQKGDIAEGYSVSREKKESFPLTVTSAQKNPTAFYLCASSRITGSGGYTFGSGTRLTVV.

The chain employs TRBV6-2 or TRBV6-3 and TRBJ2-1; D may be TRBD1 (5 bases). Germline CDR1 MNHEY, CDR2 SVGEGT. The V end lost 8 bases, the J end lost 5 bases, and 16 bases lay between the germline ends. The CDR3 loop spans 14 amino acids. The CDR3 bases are TGTGCCAGCTTCGGGTGGGGCAGCCACAATGAGCAGTTCTTC. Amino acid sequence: CASFGWGSHNEQFF.

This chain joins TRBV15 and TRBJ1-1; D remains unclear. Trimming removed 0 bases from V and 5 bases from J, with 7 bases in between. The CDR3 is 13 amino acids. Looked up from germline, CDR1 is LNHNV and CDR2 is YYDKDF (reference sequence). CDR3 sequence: CATSRDGWTEAFF. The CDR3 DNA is TGTGCCACCAGCAGAGATGGTTGGACTGAAGCTTTCTTT.